Listed below are T cell receptor beta chains from one sample, sequenced in a study of cytomegalovirus exposure and HLA in healthy donors. The protocol was immunoSEQ multiplex PCR, while the TCRdb copy is restricted to in-frame clones and leaves out a portion. Of 150,000 or so clones in the sample, more than 70% were seen once. The sample comprised PBMCs. The origin of the receptors is a boy aged 2 to 10 in good health and CMV-seronegative. CDR3s include the opening cysteine and the closing phenylalanine or tryptophan. D genes are given only for firm matches. Size is stated for part of the rows, as once, few or many counts, or as a class when the clone is expanded.

d_call,v_call,clone_size,j_call,cdr3_aa,cdr3_nt
.,TRBV5-5,medium-sized,TRBJ1-2,CASSLTLQGGYGYTF,TGTGCCAGCAGCCTCACATTACAGGGCGGCTATGGCTACACCTTC
.,TRBV5-1,.,TRBJ2-3,CASSGRGTSTDTQYF,TGCGCCAGCAGCGGGAGGGGGACTAGCACAGATACGCAGTATTTT
.,TRBV28,.,TRBJ2-7,CASSLPGSSYEQYF,TGTGCCAGCAGTTTGCCGGGAAGCTCCTACGAGCAGTACTTC
.,TRBV6-1,.,TRBJ1-1,CASSVDGRDTEAFF,TGTGCCAGCAGTGTTGACGGTCGGGACACTGAAGCTTTCTTT
.,TRBV7-6,.,TRBJ2-1,CASSKRLNLYNEQFF,TGTGCCAGCAGCAAGAGACTCAACCTCTACAATGAGCAGTTCTTC
TRBD1,TRBV5-1,.,TRBJ2-7,CASSGGTGNGYEQYF,TGCGCCAGCAGCGGAGGGACAGGGAATGGGTACGAGCAGTACTTC
TRBD2,TRBV7-3,.,TRBJ2-1,CASSLRGLAGVGYGNEQFF,TGTGCCAGCAGCTTAAGGGGGCTAGCGGGAGTAGGGTACGGAAATGAGCAGTTCTTC
TRBD2,TRBV27,.,TRBJ2-7,CASSFIAGVNLPYEQYF,TGTGCCAGCAGTTTCATAGCGGGAGTCAACCTTCCCTACGAGCAGTACTTC
TRBD1,TRBV28,.,TRBJ2-3,CASSFPTGGTDTQYF,TGTGCCAGCAGTTTCCCGACAGGGGGCACAGATACGCAGTATTTT
.,TRBV30,.,TRBJ1-2,CAWSVREIKPAYGYTF,TGTGCCTGGAGTGTAAGGGAGATCAAGCCCGCCTATGGCTACACCTTC
.,TRBV5-4,.,TRBJ1-1,CASSLGGKRLTEAFF,TGTGCCAGCAGCTTGGGAGGCAAAAGACTCACTGAAGCTTTCTTT
TRBD2,TRBV25-1,once,TRBJ2-3,CASSAGTSGSPAGTQYF,TGTGCCAGCAGTGCCGGGACTAGCGGGAGCCCCGCAGGTACGCAGTATTTT
.,TRBV7-9,few,TRBJ1-3,CASSLVGHLNTIYF,TGTGCCAGCAGCTTAGTAGGACACTTAAACACCATATATTTT
.,TRBV20-1,.,TRBJ1-5,CSGMRDQPQHF,TGCAGTGGGATGCGGGATCAGCCCCAGCATTTT
TRBD2,TRBV6-1,once,TRBJ2-7,CASSEGPAGAGEQYF,TGTGCCAGCAGTGAAGGCCCAGCGGGAGCGGGTGAGCAGTACTTC
TRBD1,TRBV5-1,.,TRBJ2-3,CASSLQGGEGDTQYF,TGCGCCAGCAGCTTACAGGGGGGTGAGGGAGATACGCAGTATTTT
TRBD1,TRBV19,.,TRBJ2-5,CASSVDPGQTYQETQYF,TGTGCCAGTAGCGTGGATCCGGGACAGACGTACCAAGAGACCCAGTACTTC
.,TRBV18,.,TRBJ2-2,CASSGGLNTGELFF,TGTGCCAGCTCGGGAGGACTGAACACCGGGGAGCTGTTTTTT
.,TRBV29-1,.,TRBJ1-5,CSVAGGGGNQPQHF,TGCAGCGTTGCTGGGGGAGGGGGCAATCAGCCCCAGCATTTT